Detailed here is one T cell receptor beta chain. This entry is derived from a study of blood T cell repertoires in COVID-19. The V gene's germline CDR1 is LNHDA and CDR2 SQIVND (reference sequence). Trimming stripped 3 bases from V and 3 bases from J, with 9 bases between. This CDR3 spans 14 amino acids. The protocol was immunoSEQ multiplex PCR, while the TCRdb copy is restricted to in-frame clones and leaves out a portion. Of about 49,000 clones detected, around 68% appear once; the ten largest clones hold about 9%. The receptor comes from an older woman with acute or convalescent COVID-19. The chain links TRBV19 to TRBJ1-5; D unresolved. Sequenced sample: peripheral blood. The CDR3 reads CASSMRGINQPQHF. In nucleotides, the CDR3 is TGTGCCAGTAGTATGAGAGGGATCAATCAGCCCCAGCATTTT.